The source of this T cell receptor beta chain is a study of OX40 agonist ivuxolimab in advanced cancers. The wider study: Ivuxolimab, an antibody that agonizes OX40 (CD134), was administered to the patients.

TCRdb's copy holds only in-frame clones and misses some; the assay was immunoSEQ multiplex PCR. Among roughly 70,000 clones listed, approximately 86% were seen once. The CDR3 runs 13 residues. Trimming pared 0 bases from V and 8 bases from J, leaving 10 bases between. Germline V CDR1 and CDR2: SGHAT, FQNNGV. The source of this sequence is an adult with an advanced solid tumor such as melanoma, head and neck, liver or kidney cancer. This sample comprised CD4+ or CD8+ T cells sorted from blood, obtained in a trial of the OX40 agonist ivuxolimab. V and J are TRBV11-2 and TRBJ1-2; unclear D gene. The CDR3 protein is CASSLEGLDGYTF. CDR3 coding DNA: TGTGCCAGCAGCTTAGAAGGGCTTGACGGCTACACCTTC. The entire variable domain, with the rest obtained from reference TRBV11-2 and TRBJ1-2, is as follows: EAGVAQSPRYKIIEKRQSVAFWCNPISGHATLYWYQQILGQGPKLLIQFQNNGVVDDSQLPKDRFSAERLKGVDSTLKIQPAKLEDSAVYLCASSLEGLDGYTFGSGTRLTVV.